This TCR beta chain was captured in a study of T cells expressing NK-cell markers. The wider study: Sequencing covered eight donors, seven HCMV-seropositive and one seronegative.

TCRdb derives one entry per CDR3 protein from the 5' RACE reads, leaving out DNA. In all, the sample yields about 460,000 distinct CDR3 sequences. Germline V CDR1 and CDR2: SGHDT, YYEEEE. This CDR3 comprises 17 residues. The receptor comes from a woman between 50 and 59 years old in good health. The chain links TRBV5-6 to TRBJ2-5; TCRdb reports TRBD1, a call that lacks DNA to check it against. Sequenced input: blood T cells: a sorted CD56 or NKG2C T cell subset, CD4+ or CD8+ T cells, or bulk PBMC T cells (not recorded which). The CDR3 reads CASSSRWTVRYQETQYF.